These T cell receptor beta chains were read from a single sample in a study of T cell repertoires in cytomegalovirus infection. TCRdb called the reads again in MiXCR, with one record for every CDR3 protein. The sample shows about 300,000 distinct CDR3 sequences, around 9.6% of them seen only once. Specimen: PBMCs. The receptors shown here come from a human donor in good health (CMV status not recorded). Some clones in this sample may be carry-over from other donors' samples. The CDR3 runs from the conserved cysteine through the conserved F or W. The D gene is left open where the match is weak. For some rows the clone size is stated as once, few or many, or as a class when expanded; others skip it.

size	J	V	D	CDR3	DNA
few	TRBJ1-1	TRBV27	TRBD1	CASSPPGQPMNTEAFF	TGTGCCAGCAGTCCCCCGGGACAGCCTATGAACACTGAAGCTTTCTTT
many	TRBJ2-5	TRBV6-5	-	CASSYGDTETQYF	TGTGCCAGCAGTTACGGGGATACGGAGACCCAGTACTTC
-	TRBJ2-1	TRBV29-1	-	CSVDEWGFF	TGCAGCGTTGATGAATGGGGGTTCTTC
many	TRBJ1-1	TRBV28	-	CASSTGIREAFF	TGTGCCAGCAGTACCGGGATTAGGGAAGCTTTCTTT
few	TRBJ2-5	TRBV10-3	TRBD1	CAISVDRGRETQYF	TGTGCCATCAGTGTTGACAGGGGGCGGGAGACCCAGTACTTC
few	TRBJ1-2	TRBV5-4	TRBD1	CASRPRTDRGHGYTF	TGTGCCAGCAGGCCACGGACGGACAGGGGGCATGGCTACACCTTC
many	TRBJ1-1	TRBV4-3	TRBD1	CASSQLGQGRHTEAFF	TGCGCCAGCAGCCAATTAGGACAGGGCCGACACACTGAAGCTTTCTTT
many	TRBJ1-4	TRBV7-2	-	CASSPNNEKLFF	TGTGCCAGCAGCCCTAATAATGAAAAACTGTTTTTT
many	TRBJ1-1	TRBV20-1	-	CSARQGRTEAFF	TGCAGTGCTAGACAGGGTCGTACTGAAGCTTTCTTT
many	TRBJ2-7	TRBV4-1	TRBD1	CASSWGQAYEQYF	TGCGCCAGCAGCTGGGGACAGGCCTACGAGCAGTACTTC
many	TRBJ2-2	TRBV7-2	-	CASSFGLPNTGELFF	TGTGCCAGCAGCTTCGGGTTGCCGAACACCGGGGAGCTGTTTTTT
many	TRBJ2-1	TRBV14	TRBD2	CASSHWTSGGKRSYNEQFF	TGTGCCAGCAGCCATTGGACTAGCGGGGGGAAGAGATCCTACAATGAGCAGTTCTTC
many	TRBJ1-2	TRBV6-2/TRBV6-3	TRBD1	CASSYPPTGGIEYGYTF	TGTGCCAGCAGTTACCCGCCGACAGGGGGCATAGAATATGGCTACACCTTC
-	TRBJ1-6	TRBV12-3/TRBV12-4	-	CASSLAGTHNSPLHF	TGTGCCAGCAGTTTGGCGGGGACACACAATTCACCCCTCCACTTT
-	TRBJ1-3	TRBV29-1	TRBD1	CSVEDGGDSFSYSATAAIYF	TGCAGCGTTGAAGACGGGGGGGACAGCTTCTCTTACTCTGCAACTGCTGCCATATATTTT
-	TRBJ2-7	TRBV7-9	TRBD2	CASSQTSGNYEQYF	TGTGCCAGCAGCCAGACTAGCGGGAACTACGAGCAGTACTTC
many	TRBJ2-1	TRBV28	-	CASSSLTGRDEQFF	TGTGCCAGCAGTTCGTTGACAGGGAGGGATGAGCAGTTCTTC
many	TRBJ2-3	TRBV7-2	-	CASSPTPGLTDTQYF	TGTGCCAGCAGCCCTACTCCAGGCCTCACAGATACGCAGTATTTT
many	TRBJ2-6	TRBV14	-	CASSQVIGSGANVLTF	TGTGCCAGCAGCCAAGTCATTGGTTCTGGGGCCAACGTCCTGACTTTC
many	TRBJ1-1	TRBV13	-	CASSLGGRSVRNTEAFF	TGTGCCAGCAGCTTAGGCGGCAGATCGGTAAGGAACACTGAAGCTTTCTTT
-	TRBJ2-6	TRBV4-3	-	CASSQDWRSGANVLTF	TGCGCCAGCAGCCAAGATTGGCGCTCTGGGGCCAACGTCCTGACTTTC
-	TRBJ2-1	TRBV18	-	CASSPPGDGYNEQFF	TGTGCCAGCTCACCACCGGGGGACGGCTACAATGAGCAGTTCTTC
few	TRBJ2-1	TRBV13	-	CASRREAGSGYNEQFF	TGTGCCAGCAGACGAGAAGCGGGCTCGGGGTACAATGAGCAGTTCTTC
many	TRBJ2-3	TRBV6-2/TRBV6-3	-	CASSYSSFTDTQYF	TGTGCCAGCAGTTACTCGTCCTTCACAGATACGCAGTATTTT
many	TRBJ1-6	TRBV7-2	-	CASSPGAGRERNSPLHF	TGTGCCAGCAGCCCCGGAGCGGGTCGGGAGAGGAATTCACCCCTCCACTTT
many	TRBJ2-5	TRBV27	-	CASSFRTPGAQETQYF	TGTGCCAGCAGTTTTCGGACACCGGGGGCCCAAGAGACCCAGTACTTC
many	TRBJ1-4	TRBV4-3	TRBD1	CASSPGQGNEKLFF	TGCGCCAGCAGCCCCGGACAGGGGAATGAAAAACTGTTTTTT
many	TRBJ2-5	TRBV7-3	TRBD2	CASSVAGDGTQYF	TGTGCCAGCAGCGTAGCGGGGGACGGGACCCAGTACTTC
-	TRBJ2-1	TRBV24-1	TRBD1	CATSRQGGYNEQFF	TGTGCCACCTCCCGACAGGGGGGTTACAATGAGCAGTTCTTC
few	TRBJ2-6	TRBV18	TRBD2	CASSPRELRGSGANVLTF	TGTGCCAGCTCACCACGGGAATTGCGGGGGTCTGGGGCCAACGTCCTGACTTTC
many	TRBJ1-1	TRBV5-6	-	CASTTENTEAFF	TGTGCCAGCACAACTGAGAACACTGAAGCTTTCTTT
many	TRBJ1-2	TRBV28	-	CASSSTGSLQGNYGYTF	TGTGCCAGCAGTTCGACCGGATCCCTCCAGGGGAACTATGGCTACACCTTC
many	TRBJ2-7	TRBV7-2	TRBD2	CASSLFGRGASYEQYF	TGTGCCAGCAGCTTATTTGGGCGGGGGGCCTCCTACGAGCAGTACTTC
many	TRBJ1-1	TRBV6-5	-	CASSYWGNTEAFF	TGTGCCAGCAGTTACTGGGGGAACACTGAAGCTTTCTTT
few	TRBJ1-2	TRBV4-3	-	CASSQERGYGYTF	TGCGCCAGCAGCCAAGAACGAGGGTATGGCTACACCTTC
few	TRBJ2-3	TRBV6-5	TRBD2	CASSSLSGGATRTQYF	TGTGCCAGCAGTTCCCTTAGCGGGGGGGCCACACGGACGCAGTATTTT
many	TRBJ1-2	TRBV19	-	CASRTDSNYGYTF	TGTGCCAGTAGGACGGACTCTAACTATGGCTACACCTTC
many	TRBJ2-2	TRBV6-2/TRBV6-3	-	CASSYTPGLSITGELFF	TGTGCCAGCAGTTATACACCGGGACTGTCAATTACCGGGGAGCTGTTTTTT
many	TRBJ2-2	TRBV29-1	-	CSVEKVANTGELFF	TGCAGCGTTGAAAAGGTGGCGAACACCGGGGAGCTGTTTTTT
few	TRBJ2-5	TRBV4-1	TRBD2	CASSQGRLAAQETQYF	TGCGCCAGCAGCCAAGGGCGACTAGCGGCTCAAGAGACCCAGTACTTC
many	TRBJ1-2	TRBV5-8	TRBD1	CASSRGQVLNYGYTF	TGTGCCAGCAGCAGGGGACAGGTCCTTAACTATGGCTACACCTTC
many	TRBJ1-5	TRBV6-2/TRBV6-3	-	CASSYAGPRQPQHF	TGTGCCAGCAGTTACGCAGGGCCTAGACAGCCCCAGCATTTT
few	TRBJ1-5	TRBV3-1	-	CASSQGTPGWGGNQPQHF	TGTGCCAGCAGCCAAGGAACACCGGGTTGGGGAGGCAATCAGCCCCAGCATTTT
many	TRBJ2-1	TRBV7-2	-	CAGEHGAGEQFF	TGTGCCGGGGAACACGGGGCCGGTGAGCAGTTCTTC
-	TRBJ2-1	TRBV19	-	CASRRRLSDEQFF	TGTGCCAGTAGACGCAGGCTGAGTGATGAGCAGTTCTTC
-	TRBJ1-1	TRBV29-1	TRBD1	CSVATGGVTEAFF	TGCAGCGTTGCCACAGGGGGCGTCACTGAAGCTTTCTTT
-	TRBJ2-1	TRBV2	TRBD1	CASSQRDREYNEQFF	TGTGCCAGCAGTCAAAGGGACAGGGAGTACAATGAGCAGTTCTTC
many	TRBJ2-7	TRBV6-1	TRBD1	CASCGTGSYEQYF	TGTGCCAGCTGCGGGACAGGGTCCTACGAGCAGTACTTC
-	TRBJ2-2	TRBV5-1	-	CGSSHGRGSENTGELFF	TGCGGCAGCAGCCACGGACGGGGAAGCGAGAACACCGGGGAGCTGTTTTTT
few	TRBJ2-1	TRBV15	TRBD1	CATSRVRDRGISAYNEQFF	TGTGCCACCAGCAGGGTCCGGGACAGGGGGATTAGCGCCTACAATGAGCAGTTCTTC
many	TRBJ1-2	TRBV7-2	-	CASSAATGSSGGYTF	TGTGCCAGCAGCGCTGCGACAGGCTCCTCGGGAGGCTACACCTTC
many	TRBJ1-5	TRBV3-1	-	CASSQVSDNQPQHF	TGTGCCAGCAGCCAAGTGTCCGATAATCAGCCCCAGCATTTT
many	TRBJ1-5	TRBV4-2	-	CASSPSSGQPQHF	TGTGCCAGCAGCCCGTCCAGTGGCCAGCCCCAGCATTTT
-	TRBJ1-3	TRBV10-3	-	CAISDAGSGNTIYF	TGTGCCATCAGTGACGCGGGGAGTGGAAACACCATATATTTT
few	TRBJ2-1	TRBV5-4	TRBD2	CASSPGLAGFRVNNEQFF	TGTGCCAGCAGCCCGGGACTAGCGGGGTTCCGTGTGAACAATGAGCAGTTCTTC
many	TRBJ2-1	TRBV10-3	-	CAISEGAGDNEQFF	TGTGCCATCAGTGAGGGGGCTGGAGACAATGAGCAGTTCTTC
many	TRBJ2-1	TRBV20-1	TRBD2	CSACPPGLAVSNEQFF	TGCAGTGCTTGTCCTCCGGGACTAGCGGTATCTAATGAGCAGTTCTTC
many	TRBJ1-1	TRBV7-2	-	CASSLAEFFEAFF	TGTGCCAGCAGCTTAGCGGAGTTTTTCGAAGCTTTCTTT
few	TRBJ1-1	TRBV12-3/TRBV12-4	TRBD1	CASRLGGQGRTEAFF	TGTGCCAGCAGGCTGGGGGGACAGGGTAGGACTGAAGCTTTCTTT